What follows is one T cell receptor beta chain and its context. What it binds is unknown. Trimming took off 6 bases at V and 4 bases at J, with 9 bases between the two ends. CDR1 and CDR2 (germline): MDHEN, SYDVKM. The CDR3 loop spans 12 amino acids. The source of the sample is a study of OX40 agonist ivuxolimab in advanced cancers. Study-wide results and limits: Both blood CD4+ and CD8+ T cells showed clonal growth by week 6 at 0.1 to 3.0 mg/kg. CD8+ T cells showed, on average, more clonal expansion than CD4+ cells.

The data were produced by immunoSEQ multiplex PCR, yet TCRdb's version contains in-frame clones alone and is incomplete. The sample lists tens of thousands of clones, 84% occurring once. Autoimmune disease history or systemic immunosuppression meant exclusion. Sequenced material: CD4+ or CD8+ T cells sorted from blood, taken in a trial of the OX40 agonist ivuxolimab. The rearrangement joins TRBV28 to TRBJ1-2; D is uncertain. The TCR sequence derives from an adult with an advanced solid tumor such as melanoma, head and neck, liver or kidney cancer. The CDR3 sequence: CASSANSYGYTF. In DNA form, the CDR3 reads TGTGCCAGCAGCGCTAACAGCTATGGCTACACCTTC.